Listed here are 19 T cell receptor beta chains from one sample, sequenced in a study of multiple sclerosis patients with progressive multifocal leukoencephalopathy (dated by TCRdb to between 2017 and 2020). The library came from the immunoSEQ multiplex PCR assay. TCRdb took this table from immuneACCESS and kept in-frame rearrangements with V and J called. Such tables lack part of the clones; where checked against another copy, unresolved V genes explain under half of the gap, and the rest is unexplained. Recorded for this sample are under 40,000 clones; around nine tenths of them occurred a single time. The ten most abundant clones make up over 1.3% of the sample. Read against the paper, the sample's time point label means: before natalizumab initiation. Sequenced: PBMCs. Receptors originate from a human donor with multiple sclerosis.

The CDR3 is CASIRGPGGLSNQPQHF. CDR3 DNA: TGTGCCAGTATCCGAGGGCCAGGGGGCTTAAGCAATCAGCCCCAGCATTTT. The V and J genes are TRBV19 and TRBJ1-5, with 8 positions matching TRBD1. CDR1 LNHDA and CDR2 SQIVND come from the germline V gene (reference sequence). Trimming removed 7 bases from V and 1 base from J; junction bases left unmatched: 12. CDR3 size: 17 residues.

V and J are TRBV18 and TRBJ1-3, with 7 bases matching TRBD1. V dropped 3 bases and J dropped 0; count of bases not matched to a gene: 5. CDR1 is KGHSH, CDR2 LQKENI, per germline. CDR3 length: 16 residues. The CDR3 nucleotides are TGTGCCAGCTCACCGGGACAGCCAACCTCTGGAAACACCATATATTTT. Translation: CASSPGQPTSGNTIYF.

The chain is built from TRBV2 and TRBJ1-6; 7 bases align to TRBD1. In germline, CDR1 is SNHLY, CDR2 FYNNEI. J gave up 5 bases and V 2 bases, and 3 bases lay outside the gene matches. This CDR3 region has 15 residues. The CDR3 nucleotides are TGTGCCAGCAGTGAACAGGGGGTTAATAATTCACCCCTCCACTTT. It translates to CASSEQGVNNSPLHF.

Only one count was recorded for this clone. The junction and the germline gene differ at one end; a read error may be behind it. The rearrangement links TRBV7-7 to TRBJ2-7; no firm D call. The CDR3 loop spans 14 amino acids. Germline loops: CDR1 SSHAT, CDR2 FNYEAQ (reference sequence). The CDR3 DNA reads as TGTGCTAGCAGCTGTGAGGACGCTGACTACGAGCAGTACTTC. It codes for CASSCEDADYEQYF. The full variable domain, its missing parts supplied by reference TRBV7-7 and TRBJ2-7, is GAGVSQSPRYKVTKRGQDVTLRCDPISSHATLYWYQQALGQGPEFLTYFNYEAQPDKSGLPSDRFSAERPEGSISTLTIQRTEQRDSAMYRCASSCEDADYEQYFGPGTRLTVT.

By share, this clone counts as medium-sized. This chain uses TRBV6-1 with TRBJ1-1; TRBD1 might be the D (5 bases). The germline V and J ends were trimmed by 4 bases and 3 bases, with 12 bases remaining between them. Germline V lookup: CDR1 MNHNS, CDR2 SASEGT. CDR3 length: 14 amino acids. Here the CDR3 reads CASSAGTLDTEAFF. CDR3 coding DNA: TGTGCCAGCAGTGCGGGGACTTTGGACACTGAAGCTTTCTTT.

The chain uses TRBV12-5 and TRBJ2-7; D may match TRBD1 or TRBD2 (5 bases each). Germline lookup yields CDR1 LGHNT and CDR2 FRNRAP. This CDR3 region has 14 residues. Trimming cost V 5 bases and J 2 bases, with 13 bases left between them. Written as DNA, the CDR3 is TGTGCTAGTGGTCTCCCAGGGACCACCTACGAGCAGTACTTC. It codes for CASGLPGTTYEQYF.

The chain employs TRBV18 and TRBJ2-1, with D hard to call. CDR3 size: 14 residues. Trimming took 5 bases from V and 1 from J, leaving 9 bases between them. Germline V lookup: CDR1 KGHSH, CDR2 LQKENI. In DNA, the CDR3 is TGTGCCAGCTCAATTCGGGCTTCCTACAATGAGCAGTTCTTC. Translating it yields CASSIRASYNEQFF.

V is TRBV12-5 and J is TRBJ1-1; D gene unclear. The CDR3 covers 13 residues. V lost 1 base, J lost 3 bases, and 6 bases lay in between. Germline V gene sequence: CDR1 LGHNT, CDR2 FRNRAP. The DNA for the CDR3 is TGTGCTAGTGGTTTGGGGTTGGACACTGAAGCTTTCTTT. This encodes CASGLGLDTEAFF.

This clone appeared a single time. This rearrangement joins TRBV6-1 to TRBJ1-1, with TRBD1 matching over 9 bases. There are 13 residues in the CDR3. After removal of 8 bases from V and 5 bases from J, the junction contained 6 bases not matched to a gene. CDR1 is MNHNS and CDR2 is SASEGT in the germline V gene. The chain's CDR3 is CASRDRAFTEAFF. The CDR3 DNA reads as TGTGCCAGCCGGGACAGGGCGTTTACTGAAGCTTTCTTT.

The CDR3 is CSASDRETQYF. The CDR3, as DNA: TGCAGTGCCTCGGACAGGGAGACCCAGTACTTC. The chain employs TRBV20-1 and TRBJ2-5; 7 bases agree with TRBD1. V shed 6 bases and J 5 bases; nucleotides not matched to a gene: 3. This CDR3 spans 11 amino acids. Germline assignment: CDR1 DFQATT and CDR2 SNEGSKA (reference sequence).

This chain's CDR3 is CASSSTGTGNTIYF. In DNA, the CDR3 is TGTGCCAGCAGCTCCACAGGGACTGGAAACACCATATATTTT. The genes are TRBV9 and TRBJ1-3; possibly TRBD1 for D (6 bases). Trimming left V 4 bases short and J 2 bases short, with 10 bases between. CDR3 length equals 14 residues. Germline V gene lookup returns CDR1 SGDLS and CDR2 YYNGEE.

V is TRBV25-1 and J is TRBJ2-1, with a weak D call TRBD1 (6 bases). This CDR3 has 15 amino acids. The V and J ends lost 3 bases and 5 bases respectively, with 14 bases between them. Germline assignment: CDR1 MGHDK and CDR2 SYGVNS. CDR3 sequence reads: CASSDRPRGHNEQFF. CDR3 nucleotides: TGTGCCAGCAGTGATCGTCCCAGGGGACACAATGAGCAGTTCTTC.

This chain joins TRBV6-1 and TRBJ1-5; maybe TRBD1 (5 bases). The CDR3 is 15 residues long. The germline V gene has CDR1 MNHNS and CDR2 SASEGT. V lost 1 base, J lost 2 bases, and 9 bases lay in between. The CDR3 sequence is CASSEEGLRNQPQHF. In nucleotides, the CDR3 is TGTGCCAGCAGTGAAGAGGGACTCCGCAATCAGCCCCAGCATTTT.

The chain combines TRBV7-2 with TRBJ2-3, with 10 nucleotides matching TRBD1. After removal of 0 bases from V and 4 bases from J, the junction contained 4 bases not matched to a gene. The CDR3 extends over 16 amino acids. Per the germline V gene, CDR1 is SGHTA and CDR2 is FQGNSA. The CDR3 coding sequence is TGTGCCAGCAGCTTAGCGACAGGGGGCTTCGCAGATACGCAGTATTTT. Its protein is CASSLATGGFADTQYF.

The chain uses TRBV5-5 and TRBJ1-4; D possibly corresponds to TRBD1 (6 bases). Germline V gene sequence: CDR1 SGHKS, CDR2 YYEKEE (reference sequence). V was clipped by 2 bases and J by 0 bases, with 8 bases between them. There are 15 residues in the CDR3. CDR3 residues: CASSFKGATNEKLFF. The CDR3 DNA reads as TGTGCCAGCAGCTTTAAGGGGGCAACTAATGAAAAACTGTTTTTT.

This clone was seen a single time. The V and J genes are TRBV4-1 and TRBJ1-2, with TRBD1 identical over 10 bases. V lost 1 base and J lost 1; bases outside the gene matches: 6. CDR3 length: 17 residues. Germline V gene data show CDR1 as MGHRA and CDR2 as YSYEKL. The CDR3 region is CASSQVDGQGGNYGYTF. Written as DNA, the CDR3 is TGCGCCAGCAGCCAAGTGGACGGACAGGGGGGTAACTATGGCTACACCTTC.

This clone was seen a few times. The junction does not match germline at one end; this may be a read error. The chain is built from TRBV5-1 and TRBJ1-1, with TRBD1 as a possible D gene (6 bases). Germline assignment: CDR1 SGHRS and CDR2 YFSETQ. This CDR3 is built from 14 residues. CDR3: CASSPLQGGTGAFF. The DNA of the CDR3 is TGCGCCAGCAGCCCATTACAGGGTGGCACTGGAGCTTTCTTT.

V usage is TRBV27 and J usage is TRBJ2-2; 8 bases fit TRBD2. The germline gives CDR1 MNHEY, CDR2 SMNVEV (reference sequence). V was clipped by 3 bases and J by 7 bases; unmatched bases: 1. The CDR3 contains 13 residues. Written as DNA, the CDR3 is TGTGCCAGCAGTTTCGGGAGGGTCGGGGAGCTGTTTTTT. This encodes CASSFGRVGELFF.

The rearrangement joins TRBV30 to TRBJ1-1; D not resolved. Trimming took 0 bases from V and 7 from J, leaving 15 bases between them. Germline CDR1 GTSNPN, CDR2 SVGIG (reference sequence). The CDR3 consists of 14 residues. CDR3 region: CAWSVLGRRIEAFF. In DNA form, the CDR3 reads TGTGCCTGGAGTGTATTGGGCAGACGAATTGAAGCTTTCTTT.